This is a list of T cell receptor beta chains from one sample in a study of human T cells and chemical hapten exposure. Each CDR3 protein gets one entry after TCRdb re-called the RACE reads with MiXCR. The sample contains roughly 200,000 distinct CDR3 sequences, around 22% of which appear only once. The material sequenced was whole blood, taken in connection with sensitization to the hapten diphenylcyclopropenone (DPC). The source is a woman aged 45 to 65 with alopecia areata. Some clones in this sample may be carry-over from other donors' samples. Both conserved end residues are part of each CDR3. The D gene is left open where the match is weak. For some rows the clone size is stated as once, few or many, or as a class when expanded; others skip it.

CSVFSGRFEETQYF | TGCAGCGTTTTTAGCGGGAGGTTTGAAGAGACCCAGTACTTC | TRBJ2-5 | TRBV29-1 | few | TRBD2
CASSLSWGTGDSYNSPLHF | TGTGCCAGCAGTTTATCTTGGGGGACAGGGGACTCCTATAATTCACCCCTCCACTTT | TRBJ1-6 | TRBV27 | NA | TRBD1
CASSGGTSGRGTYNEQFF | TGTGCCAGCAGCGGTGGGACTAGCGGGAGGGGGACCTACAATGAGCAGTTCTTC | TRBJ2-1 | TRBV11-2 | once | TRBD2
CASSQRGEPPYEQYF | TGTGCCAGCAGCCAACGAGGGGAGCCCCCCTACGAGCAGTACTTC | TRBJ2-7 | TRBV3-1 | NA | NA
CASSLESGSDSPLHF | TGTGCCAGCAGCTTAGAGTCGGGATCGGATTCACCCCTCCACTTT | TRBJ1-6 | TRBV7-2 | few | NA
CASSLLAGERREQFF | TGTGCCAGCAGTTTATTAGCGGGAGAGCGGAGGGAGCAGTTCTTC | TRBJ2-1 | TRBV27 | few | TRBD2
CATSDDRTGRPSEQFF | TGTGCCACCAGTGACGATCGGACAGGGAGACCTTCTGAGCAGTTCTTC | TRBJ2-1 | TRBV24-1 | NA | TRBD1
CASSQAGGRNTEAFF | TGTGCCAGCAGTCAGGCAGGGGGCCGGAACACTGAAGCTTTCTTT | TRBJ1-1 | TRBV5-4 | NA | TRBD1
CAWRGGSSTGELFF | TGTGCCTGGAGGGGCGGGAGTTCAACCGGGGAGCTGTTTTTT | TRBJ2-2 | TRBV12-3/TRBV12-4 | NA | TRBD2
CSVTGPYGYTF | TGCAGCGTTACAGGGCCCTATGGCTACACCTTC | TRBJ1-2 | TRBV29-1 | few | NA
CASRRQDQETQYF | TGTGCCAGCAGGAGACAGGACCAAGAGACCCAGTACTTC | TRBJ2-5 | TRBV6-5 | few | NA
CASSRTTRDGGGETQYF | TGTGCCAGCAGCAGGACAACAAGGGACGGAGGAGGAGAGACCCAGTACTTC | TRBJ2-5 | TRBV3-1 | few | NA
CASSYFTGAQETQYF | TGTGCCAGCAGTTACTTCACAGGAGCCCAAGAGACCCAGTACTTC | TRBJ2-5 | TRBV6-5 | few | NA
CASSSRGAGVKPDEQFF | TGTGCCAGCAGCTCCCGAGGGGCGGGAGTAAAGCCCGATGAGCAGTTCTTC | TRBJ2-1 | TRBV6-5 | few | TRBD2
CASRDRGGNQPQHF | TGTGCCAGCAGAGATAGGGGGGGCAATCAGCCCCAGCATTTT | TRBJ1-5 | TRBV2 | NA | NA
CASSRSRDQQIEAFF | TGTGCCAGCAGCCGATCACGGGACCAGCAAATCGAAGCTTTCTTT | TRBJ1-1 | TRBV7-9 | few | NA
CASSLGTSGRWHPDNEQFF | TGTGCCAGCAGCTTAGGCACTAGCGGGAGATGGCATCCCGACAATGAGCAGTTCTTC | TRBJ2-1 | TRBV7-9 | few | TRBD2
CASSPGNPTEAFF | TGCGCCAGCAGTCCAGGGAACCCCACTGAAGCTTTCTTT | TRBJ1-1 | TRBV10-1 | many | NA
CASSPSIGTAGSGYTF | TGCGCCAGCAGCCCGTCGATCGGAACAGCAGGCTCTGGCTACACCTTC | TRBJ1-2 | TRBV5-1 | few | NA
CSVEEGGANYGYTF | TGCAGCGTTGAAGAAGGGGGGGCTAACTATGGCTACACCTTC | TRBJ1-2 | TRBV29-1 | NA | NA
CSAITQETNYGYTF | TGCAGTGCTATTACCCAGGAAACCAACTATGGCTACACCTTC | TRBJ1-2 | TRBV20-1 | few | NA
CATSRGRGDRAKEKLFF | TGTGCCACCAGCAGAGGCAGGGGGGATAGAGCTAAGGAAAAACTGTTTTTT | TRBJ1-4 | TRBV15 | NA | TRBD1
CASSFAGGEDTQYF | TGTGCCAGCAGTTTTGCAGGGGGTGAAGATACGCAGTATTTT | TRBJ2-3 | TRBV12-3/TRBV12-4 | NA | TRBD1
CASSLQGPMSEAFF | TGTGCCAGCAGCTTACAGGGTCCGATGTCTGAAGCTTTCTTT | TRBJ1-1 | TRBV11-2 | NA | NA
CASSPEGMARVGKNIQYF | TGTGCCAGCAGCCCCGAGGGCATGGCTAGAGTAGGCAAAAACATTCAGTACTTC | TRBJ2-4 | TRBV7-3 | once | NA
CASSQQSRAFF | TGTGCCAGCAGTCAACAGTCTAGAGCTTTCTTT | TRBJ1-1 | TRBV12-3/TRBV12-4 | few | NA